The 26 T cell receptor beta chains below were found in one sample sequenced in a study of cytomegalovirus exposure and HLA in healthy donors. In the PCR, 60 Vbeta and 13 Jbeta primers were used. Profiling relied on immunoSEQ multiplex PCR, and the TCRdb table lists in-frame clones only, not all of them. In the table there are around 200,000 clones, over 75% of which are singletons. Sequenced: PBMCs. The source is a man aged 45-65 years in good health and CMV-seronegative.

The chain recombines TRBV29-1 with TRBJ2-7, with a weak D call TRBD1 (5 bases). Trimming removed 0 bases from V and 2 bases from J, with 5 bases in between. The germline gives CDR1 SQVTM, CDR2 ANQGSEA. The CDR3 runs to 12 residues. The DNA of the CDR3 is TGCAGCGTTGAAGAGGGGCCCTACGAGCAGTACTTC. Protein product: CSVEEGPYEQYF.

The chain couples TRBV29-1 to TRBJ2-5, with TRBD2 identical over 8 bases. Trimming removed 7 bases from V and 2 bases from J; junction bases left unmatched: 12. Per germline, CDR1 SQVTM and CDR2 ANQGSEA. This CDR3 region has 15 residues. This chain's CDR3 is CSANLFLAGQETQYF. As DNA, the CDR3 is TGCAGCGCCAACCTTTTTTTAGCGGGGCAAGAGACCCAGTACTTC.

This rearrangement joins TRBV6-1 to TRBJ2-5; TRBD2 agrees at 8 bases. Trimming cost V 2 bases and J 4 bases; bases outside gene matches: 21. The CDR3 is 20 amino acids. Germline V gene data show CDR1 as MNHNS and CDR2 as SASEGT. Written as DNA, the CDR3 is TGTGCCAGCAGTGAAAAGAAGGGGCGATTTGTCCGGGGGGGCCTAGAGACCCAGTACTTC. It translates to CASSEKKGRFVRGGLETQYF.

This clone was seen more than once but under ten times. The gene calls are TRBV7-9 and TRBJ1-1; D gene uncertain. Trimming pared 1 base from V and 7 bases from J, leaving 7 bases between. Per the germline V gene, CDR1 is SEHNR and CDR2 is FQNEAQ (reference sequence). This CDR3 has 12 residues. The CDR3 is CASSLGGVEAFF. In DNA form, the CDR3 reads TGTGCCAGCAGCTTAGGCGGGGTTGAAGCTTTCTTT.

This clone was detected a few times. This CDR3 reads CASSKRDTNQPQHF. CDR3 nucleotide sequence: TGTGCCAGCAGCAAACGGGACACCAATCAGCCCCAGCATTTT. The chain carries TRBV7-8 and TRBJ1-5; the D gene is possibly TRBD1 (6 bases). Germline V gene lookup returns CDR1 SGHVS and CDR2 FQNEAQ. The CDR3 runs to 14 residues. V shed 5 bases and J shed 3 bases, with 11 bases lying between them.

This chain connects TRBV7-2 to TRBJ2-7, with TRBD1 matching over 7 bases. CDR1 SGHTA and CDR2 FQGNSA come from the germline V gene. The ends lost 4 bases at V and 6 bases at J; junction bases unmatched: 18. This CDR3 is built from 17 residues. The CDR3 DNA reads TGTGCCAGCAGCTCACATCAGGAGACAGGGAGCGGATCCGAGCAGTACTTC. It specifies CASSSHQETGSGSEQYF.

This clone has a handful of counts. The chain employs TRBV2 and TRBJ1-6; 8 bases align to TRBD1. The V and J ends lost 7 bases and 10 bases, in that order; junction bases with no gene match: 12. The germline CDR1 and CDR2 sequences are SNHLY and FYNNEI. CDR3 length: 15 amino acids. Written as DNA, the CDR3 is TGTGCCAGCAACTTAGGACAGGGAAAGAGATCACCCCTCCACTTT. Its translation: CASNLGQGKRSPLHF.

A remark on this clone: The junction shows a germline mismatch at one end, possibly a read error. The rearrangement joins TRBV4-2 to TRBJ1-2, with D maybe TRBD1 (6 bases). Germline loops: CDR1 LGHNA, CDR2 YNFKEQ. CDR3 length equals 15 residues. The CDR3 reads CAGSLFLGTPLGYTF. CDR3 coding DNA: TGTGCCGGCAGCCTTTTTTTGGGGACACCCCTCGGCTACACCTTC.

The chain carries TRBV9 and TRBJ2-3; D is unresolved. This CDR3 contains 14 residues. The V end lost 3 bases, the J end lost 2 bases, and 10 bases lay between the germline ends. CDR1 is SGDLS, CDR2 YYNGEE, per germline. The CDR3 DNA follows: TGTGCCAGCAGCGCGTCAGGTCTCACAGATACGCAGTATTTT. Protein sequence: CASSASGLTDTQYF.

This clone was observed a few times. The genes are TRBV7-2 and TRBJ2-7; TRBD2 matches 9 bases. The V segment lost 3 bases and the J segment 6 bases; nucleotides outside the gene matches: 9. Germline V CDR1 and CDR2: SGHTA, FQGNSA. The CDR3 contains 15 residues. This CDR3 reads CASSFQAGGLSEQYF. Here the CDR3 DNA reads TGTGCCAGCAGCTTTCAGGCGGGGGGGCTGTCCGAGCAGTACTTC. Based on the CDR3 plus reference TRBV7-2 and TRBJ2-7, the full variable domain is GAGVSQSPSNKVTEKGKDVELRCDPISGHTALYWYRQSLGQGLEFLIYFQGNSAPDKSGLPSDRFSAERTGGSVSTLTIQRTQQEDSAVYLCASSFQAGGLSEQYFGPGTRLTVT.

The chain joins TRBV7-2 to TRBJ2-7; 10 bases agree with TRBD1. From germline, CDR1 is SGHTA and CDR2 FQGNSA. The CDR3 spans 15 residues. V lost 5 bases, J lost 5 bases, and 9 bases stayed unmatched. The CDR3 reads CASSARDRGPHEQYF. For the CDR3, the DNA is TGTGCCAGCAGCGCGAGGGACAGGGGTCCCCACGAGCAGTACTTC.

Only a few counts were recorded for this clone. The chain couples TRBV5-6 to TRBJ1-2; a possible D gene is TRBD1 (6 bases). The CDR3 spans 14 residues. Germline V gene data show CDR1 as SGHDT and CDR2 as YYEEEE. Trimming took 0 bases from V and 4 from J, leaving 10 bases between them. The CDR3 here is CASSLDRALYGYTF. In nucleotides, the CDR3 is TGTGCCAGCAGCTTGGACAGGGCACTCTATGGCTACACCTTC.

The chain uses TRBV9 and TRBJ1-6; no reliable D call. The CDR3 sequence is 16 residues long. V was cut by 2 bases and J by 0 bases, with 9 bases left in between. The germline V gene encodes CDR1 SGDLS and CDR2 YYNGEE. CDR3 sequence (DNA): TGTGCCAGCAGCGTGCACGAGAGCTCCTATAATTCACCCCTCCACTTT. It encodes CASSVHESSYNSPLHF.

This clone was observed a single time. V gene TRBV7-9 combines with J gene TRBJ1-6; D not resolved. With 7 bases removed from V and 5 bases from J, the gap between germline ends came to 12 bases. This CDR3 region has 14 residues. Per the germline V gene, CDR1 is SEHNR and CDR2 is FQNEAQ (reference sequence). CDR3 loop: CASKGFGDNSPLHF. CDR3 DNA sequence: TGTGCCAGCAAGGGTTTCGGGGATAATTCACCCCTCCACTTT.

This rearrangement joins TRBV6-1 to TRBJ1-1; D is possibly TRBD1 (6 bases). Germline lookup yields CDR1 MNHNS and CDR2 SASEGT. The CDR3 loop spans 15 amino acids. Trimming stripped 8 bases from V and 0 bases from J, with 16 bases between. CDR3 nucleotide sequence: TGTGCCAGCTCGCAAGGGAGGGGGATGAACACTGAAGCTTTCTTT. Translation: CASSQGRGMNTEAFF.

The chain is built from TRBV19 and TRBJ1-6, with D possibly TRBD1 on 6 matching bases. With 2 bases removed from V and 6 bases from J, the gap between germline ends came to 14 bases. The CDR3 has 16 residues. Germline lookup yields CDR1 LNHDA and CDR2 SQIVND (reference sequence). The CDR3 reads CASSITPRGTNSPLHF. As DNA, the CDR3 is TGTGCCAGTAGTATAACCCCCAGGGGAACTAATTCACCCCTCCACTTT.

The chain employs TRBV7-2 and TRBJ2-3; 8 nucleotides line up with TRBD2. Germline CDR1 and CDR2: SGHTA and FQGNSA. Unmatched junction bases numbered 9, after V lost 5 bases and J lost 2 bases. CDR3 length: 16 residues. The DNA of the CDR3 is TGTGCCAGCAGCCCTGCCCAGCGGGGGACCACAGATACGCAGTATTTT. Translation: CASSPAQRGTTDTQYF.

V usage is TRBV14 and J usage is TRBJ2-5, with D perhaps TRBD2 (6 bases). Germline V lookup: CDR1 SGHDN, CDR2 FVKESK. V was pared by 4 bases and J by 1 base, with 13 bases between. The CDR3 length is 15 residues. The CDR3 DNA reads TGTGCCAGCAGCCCCGTGGCCGGGGGCCAAGAGACCCAGTACTTC. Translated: CASSPVAGGQETQYF.

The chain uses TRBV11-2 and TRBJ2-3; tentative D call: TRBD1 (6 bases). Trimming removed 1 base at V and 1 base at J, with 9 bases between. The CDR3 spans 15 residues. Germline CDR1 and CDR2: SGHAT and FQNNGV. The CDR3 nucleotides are TGTGCCAGCAGCTTAGTAGGGGGAGGCACAGATACGCAGTATTTT. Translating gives CASSLVGGGTDTQYF.

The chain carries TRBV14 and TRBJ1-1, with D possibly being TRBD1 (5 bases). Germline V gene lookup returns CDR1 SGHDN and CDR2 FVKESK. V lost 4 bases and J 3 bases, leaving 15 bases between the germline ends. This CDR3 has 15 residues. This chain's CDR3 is CASSRLKGQHTEAFF. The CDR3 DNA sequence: TGTGCCAGCAGCCGTTTGAAGGGGCAGCACACTGAAGCTTTCTTT.

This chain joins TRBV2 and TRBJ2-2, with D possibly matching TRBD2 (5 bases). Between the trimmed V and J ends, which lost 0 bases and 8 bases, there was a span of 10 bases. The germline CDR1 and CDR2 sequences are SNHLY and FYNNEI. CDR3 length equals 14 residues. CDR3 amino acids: CASSEAEVIGELFF. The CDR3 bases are TGTGCCAGCAGTGAAGCGGAGGTTATTGGGGAGCTGTTTTTT.

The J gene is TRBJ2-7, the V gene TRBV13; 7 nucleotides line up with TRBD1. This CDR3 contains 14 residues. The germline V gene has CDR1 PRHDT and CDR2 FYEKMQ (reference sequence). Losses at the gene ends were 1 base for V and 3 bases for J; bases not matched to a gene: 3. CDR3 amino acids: CASSLAGQVYEQYF. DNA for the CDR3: TGTGCCAGCAGCTTAGCAGGACAGGTCTACGAGCAGTACTTC.

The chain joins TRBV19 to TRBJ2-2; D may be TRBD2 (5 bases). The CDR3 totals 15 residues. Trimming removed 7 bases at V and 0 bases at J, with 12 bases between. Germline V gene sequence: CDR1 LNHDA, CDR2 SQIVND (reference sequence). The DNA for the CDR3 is TGTGCCAGTACCCCCAGCGGCCCGAACACCGGGGAGCTGTTTTTT. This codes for CASTPSGPNTGELFF.

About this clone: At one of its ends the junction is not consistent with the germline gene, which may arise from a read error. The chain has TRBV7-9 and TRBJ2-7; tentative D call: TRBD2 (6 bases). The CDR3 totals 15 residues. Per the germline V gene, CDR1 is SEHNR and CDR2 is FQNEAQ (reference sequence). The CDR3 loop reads CSSTNWGEIQSEQYF. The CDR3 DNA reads TGTTCCAGCACCAATTGGGGGGAAATTCAGAGCGAGCAGTACTTC.

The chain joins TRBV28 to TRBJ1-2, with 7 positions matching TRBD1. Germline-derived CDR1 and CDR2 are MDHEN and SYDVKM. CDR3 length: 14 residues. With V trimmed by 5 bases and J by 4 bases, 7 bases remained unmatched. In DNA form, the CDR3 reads TGTGCCAGCAGTCTCTCCGGGACAGCCTATGGCTACACCTTC. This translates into CASSLSGTAYGYTF.

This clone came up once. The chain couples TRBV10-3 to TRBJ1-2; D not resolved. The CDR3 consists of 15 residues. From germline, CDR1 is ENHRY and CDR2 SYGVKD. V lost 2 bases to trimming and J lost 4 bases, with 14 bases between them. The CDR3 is CAISEAGRSSYGYTF. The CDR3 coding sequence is TGTGCCATCAGTGAGGCGGGCAGGTCCTCCTATGGCTACACCTTC.